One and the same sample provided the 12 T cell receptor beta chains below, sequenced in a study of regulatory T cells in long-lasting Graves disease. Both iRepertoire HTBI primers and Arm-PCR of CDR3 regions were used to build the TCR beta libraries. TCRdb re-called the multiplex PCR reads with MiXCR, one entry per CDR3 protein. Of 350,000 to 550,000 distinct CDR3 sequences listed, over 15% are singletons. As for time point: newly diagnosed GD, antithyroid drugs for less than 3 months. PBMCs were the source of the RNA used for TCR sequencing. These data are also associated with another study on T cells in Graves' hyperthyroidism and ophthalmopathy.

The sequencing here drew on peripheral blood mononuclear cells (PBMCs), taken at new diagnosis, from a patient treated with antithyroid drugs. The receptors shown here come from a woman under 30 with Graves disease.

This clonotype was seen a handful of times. CDR3 sequence reads: CASTLMGLAGEYNEQYF. CDR3 sequence (DNA): TGTGCCAGCACCCTCATGGGACTAGCGGGAGAGTACAATGAGCAGTACTTC. The chain has TRBV27 and TRBJ2-4; 14 bases are a match to TRBD2. Germline assignment: CDR1 MNHEY and CDR2 SMNVEV (reference sequence). The CDR3 has 17 residues. J lost 13 bases, V lost 7 bases, and 18 bases had no gene match.

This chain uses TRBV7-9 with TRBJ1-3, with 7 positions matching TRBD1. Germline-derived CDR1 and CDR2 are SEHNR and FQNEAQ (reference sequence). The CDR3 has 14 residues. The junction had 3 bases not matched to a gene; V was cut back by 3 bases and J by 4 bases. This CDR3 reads CASSLTGNGNTIYF. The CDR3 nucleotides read TGTGCCAGCAGCTTGACAGGGAACGGAAACACCATATATTTT.

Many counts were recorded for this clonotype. The chain's CDR3 is CASSFSRDLTGELFF. In DNA, the CDR3 is TGTGCCAGCAGCTTTAGCAGGGACCTCACCGGGGAGCTGTTTTTT. This chain connects TRBV7-3 to TRBJ2-2, with D perhaps given as TRBD1 or TRBD2 (5 bases each). Germline-derived CDR1 and CDR2 are SGHTA and FQGTGA. The CDR3 length is 15 residues. V was trimmed by 3 bases and J by 4 bases, leaving 12 bases between them.

CDR3 region: CASRKDSSSGNTIYF. The CDR3 coding sequence is TGTGCCAGTAGGAAGGACTCAAGCTCTGGAAACACCATATATTTT. The chain is built from TRBV19 and TRBJ1-3; D gene uncertain. Germline CDR1 LNHDA, CDR2 SQIVND (reference sequence). There are 15 residues in the CDR3. V was clipped by 6 bases and J by 0 bases, with 12 bases between them.

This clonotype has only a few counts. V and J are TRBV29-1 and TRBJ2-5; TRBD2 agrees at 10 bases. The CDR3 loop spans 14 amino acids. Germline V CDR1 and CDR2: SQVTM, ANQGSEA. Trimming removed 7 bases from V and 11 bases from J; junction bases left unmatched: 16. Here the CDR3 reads CSAADSASGSGQYF. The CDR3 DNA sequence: TGCAGCGCGGCTGATTCGGCTAGCGGGAGCGGTCAGTACTTC.

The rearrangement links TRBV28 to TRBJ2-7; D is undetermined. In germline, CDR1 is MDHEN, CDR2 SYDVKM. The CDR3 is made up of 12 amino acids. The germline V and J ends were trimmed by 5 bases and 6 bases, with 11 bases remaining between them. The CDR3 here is CASSASWGEQYF. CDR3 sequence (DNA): TGTGCCAGCAGTGCCTCATGGGGCGAGCAGTACTTC.

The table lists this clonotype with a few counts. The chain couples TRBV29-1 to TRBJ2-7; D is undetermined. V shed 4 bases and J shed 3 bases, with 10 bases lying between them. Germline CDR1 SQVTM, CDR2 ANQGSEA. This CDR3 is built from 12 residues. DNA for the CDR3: TGCAGCGTTGGGAACAGCGACTACGAGCAGTACTTC. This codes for CSVGNSDYEQYF.

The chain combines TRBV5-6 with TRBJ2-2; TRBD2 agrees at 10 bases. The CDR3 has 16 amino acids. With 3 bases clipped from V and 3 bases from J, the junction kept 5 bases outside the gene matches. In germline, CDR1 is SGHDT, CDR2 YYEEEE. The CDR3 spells CASSWRLAGDTGELFF. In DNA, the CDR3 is TGTGCCAGCAGCTGGCGACTAGCGGGCGACACCGGGGAGCTGTTTTTT.

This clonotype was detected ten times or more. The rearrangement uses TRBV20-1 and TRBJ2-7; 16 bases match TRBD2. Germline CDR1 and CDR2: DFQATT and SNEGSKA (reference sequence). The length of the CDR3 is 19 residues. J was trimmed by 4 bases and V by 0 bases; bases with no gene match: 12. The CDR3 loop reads CSAREGGTSGRVLPYEQYF. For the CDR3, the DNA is TGCAGTGCTAGAGAGGGTGGGACTAGCGGGAGGGTCTTGCCTTACGAGCAGTACTTC.

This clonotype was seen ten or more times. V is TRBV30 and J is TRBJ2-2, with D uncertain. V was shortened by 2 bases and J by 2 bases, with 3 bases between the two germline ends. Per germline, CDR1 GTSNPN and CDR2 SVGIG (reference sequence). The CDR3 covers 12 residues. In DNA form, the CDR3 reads TGTGCCTGGAGTTATAACACCGGGGAGCTGTTTTTT. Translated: CAWSYNTGELFF. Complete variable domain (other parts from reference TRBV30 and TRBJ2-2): SQTIHQWPATLVQPVGSPLSLECTVEGTSNPNLYWYRQAAGRGLQLLFYSVGIGQISSEVPQNLSASRPQDRQFILSSKKLLLSDSGFYLCAWSYNTGELFFGEGSRLTVL.

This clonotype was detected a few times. The CDR3 DNA reads as TGTGCCAGCAGCCCCGGGACAGGGCGCACCTACGAGCAGTACTTC. Amino acid sequence: CASSPGTGRTYEQYF. This chain joins TRBV7-9 and TRBJ2-7, with 9 bases matching TRBD1. This CDR3 region has 15 residues. V shed 5 bases, J shed 2 bases, and the junction held 7 bases outside the gene matches. Per the germline V gene, CDR1 is SEHNR and CDR2 is FQNEAQ (reference sequence).

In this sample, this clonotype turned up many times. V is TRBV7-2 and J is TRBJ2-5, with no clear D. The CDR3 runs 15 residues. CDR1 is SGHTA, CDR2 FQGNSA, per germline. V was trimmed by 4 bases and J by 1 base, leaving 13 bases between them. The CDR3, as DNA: TGTGCCAGCAGCTGGAAGTCCCGGTCCCAAGAGACCCAGTACTTC. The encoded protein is CASSWKSRSQETQYF.